The clone carrying this TCR beta chain appeared once. The sample is drawn from a study of control samples from healthy donors and cancer patients. Profiled with immunoSEQ multiplex PCR; TCRdb holds only in-frame clones, not every one. The sample holds about 130,000 clones, approximately 90% seen once. This CDR3 spans 15 amino acids. Germline V gene sequence: CDR1 SGHDN, CDR2 FVKESK. Trimming removed 5 bases from V and 3 bases from J, with 16 bases in between. The sequence was obtained from a man aged 45-60 years in good health. V is TRBV14 and J is TRBJ1-1; tentative D call: TRBD1 (5 bases). Sequencing was performed on blood. CDR3 sequence reads: CASSSGGTLYTEAFF. The CDR3, as DNA: TGTGCCAGCAGCTCAGGCGGGACTTTGTACACTGAAGCTTTCTTT.